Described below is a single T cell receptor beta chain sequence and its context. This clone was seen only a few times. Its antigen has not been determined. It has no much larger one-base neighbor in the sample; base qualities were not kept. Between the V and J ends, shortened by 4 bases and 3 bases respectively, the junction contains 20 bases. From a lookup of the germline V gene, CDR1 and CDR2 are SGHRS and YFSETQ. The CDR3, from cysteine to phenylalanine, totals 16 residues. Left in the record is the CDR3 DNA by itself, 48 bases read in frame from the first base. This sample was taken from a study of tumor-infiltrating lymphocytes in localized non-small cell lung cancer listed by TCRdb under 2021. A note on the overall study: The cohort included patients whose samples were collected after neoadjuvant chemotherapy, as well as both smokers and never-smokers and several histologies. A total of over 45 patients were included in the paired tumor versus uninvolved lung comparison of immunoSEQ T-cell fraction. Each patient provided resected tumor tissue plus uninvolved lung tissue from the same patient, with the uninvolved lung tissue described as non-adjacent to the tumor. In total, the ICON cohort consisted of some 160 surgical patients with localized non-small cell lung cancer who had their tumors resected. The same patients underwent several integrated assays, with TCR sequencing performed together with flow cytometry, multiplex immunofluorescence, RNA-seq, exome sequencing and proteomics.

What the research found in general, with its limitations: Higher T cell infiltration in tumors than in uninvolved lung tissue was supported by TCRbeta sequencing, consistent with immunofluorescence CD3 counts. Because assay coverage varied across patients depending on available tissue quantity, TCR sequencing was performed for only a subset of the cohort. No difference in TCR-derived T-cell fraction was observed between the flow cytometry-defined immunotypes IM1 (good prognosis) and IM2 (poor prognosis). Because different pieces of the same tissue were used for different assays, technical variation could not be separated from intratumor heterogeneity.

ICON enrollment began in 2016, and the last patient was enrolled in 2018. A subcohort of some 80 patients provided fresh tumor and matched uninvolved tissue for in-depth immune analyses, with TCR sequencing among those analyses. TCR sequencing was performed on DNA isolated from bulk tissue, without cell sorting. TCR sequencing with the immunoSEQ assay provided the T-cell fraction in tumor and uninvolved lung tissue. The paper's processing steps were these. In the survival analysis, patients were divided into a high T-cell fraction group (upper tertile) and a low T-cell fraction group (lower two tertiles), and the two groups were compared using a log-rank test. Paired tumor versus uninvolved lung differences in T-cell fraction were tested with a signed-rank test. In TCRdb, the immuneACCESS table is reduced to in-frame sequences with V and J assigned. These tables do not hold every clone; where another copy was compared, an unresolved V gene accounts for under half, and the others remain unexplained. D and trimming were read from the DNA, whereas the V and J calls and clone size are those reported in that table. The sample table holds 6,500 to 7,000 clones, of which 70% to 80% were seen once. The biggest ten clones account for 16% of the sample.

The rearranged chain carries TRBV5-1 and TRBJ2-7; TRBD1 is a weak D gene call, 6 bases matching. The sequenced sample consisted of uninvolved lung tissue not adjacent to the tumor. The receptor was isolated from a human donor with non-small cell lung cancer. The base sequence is TGCGCCAGCAGCCTTCCGGAGACAGGAAGTCGCTACGAGCAGTACTTC. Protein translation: CASSLPETGSRYEQYF.